This TCR beta chain was documented in a study of T cell responses to AZD1222 COVID-19 vaccine. The study, taken as a whole, reports: Increases in Spike-specific TCR breadth and depth were seen after two AZD1222 doses. Donors were largely white British and mainly female; clonal diversity was possibly underestimated. Vaccine-related CD4 TCRs covered spike, predominating at 160-218 and 743-854.

The method was immunoSEQ multiplex PCR; TCRdb's version includes in-frame clones alone and lacks a portion of them. The table shows around 270,000 clones, with roughly 93% occurring only once. Points on this clone: Its antigen remains unidentified.

Pooling of second doses given at about 4 or about 12 weeks was done. The TCR comes from an adult who received the AZD1222 COVID-19 vaccine. This sample comprised peripheral blood, obtained 28 days after the second AZD1222 dose.

CDR3 region: CASRTSGNTGELFF. CDR3 in DNA: TGTGCCAGCAGGACTAGCGGGAACACCGGGGAGCTGTTTTTT. V and J are TRBV2 and TRBJ2-2; TRBD2 matches at 9 bases. V lost 6 bases to trimming and J lost 1 base; unmatched junction nucleotides: 0. Germline V gene sequence: CDR1 SNHLY, CDR2 FYNNEI. The CDR3 contains 14 residues.